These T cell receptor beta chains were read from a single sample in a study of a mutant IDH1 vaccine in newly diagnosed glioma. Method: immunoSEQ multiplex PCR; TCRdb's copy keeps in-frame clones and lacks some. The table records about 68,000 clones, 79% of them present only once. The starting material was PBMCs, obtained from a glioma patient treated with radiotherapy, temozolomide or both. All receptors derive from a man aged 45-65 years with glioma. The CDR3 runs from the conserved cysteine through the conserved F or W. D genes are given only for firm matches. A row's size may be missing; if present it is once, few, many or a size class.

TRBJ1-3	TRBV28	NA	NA	TGTGCCAGCAGTCGAACCGGGACGCACTCTGGAAACACCATATATTTT	CASSRTGTHSGNTIYF
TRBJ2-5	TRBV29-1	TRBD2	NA	TGCACGGGACTAGCGGTAGAGACCCAGTACTTC	CTGLAVETQYF
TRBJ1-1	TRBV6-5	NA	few	TGTGCCAGCAGTTCCACGGGGGCGAATGAAGCTTTCTTT	CASSSTGANEAFF
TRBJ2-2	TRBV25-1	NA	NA	TGTGCCAGCAGTGCTCTATTGAATAGGGAGCTGTTTTTT	CASSALLNRELFF
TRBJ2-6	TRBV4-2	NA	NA	TGTGCCAGCGCCTCCTCTGCATATGACGGGGCCAACGTCCTGACTTTC	CASASSAYDGANVLTF
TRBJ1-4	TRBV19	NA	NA	TGTGCCAGTAGTAAATCAGGGCAGGGGATGGCAACTAATGAAAAACTGTTTTTT	CASSKSGQGMATNEKLFF
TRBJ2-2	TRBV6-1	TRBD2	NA	TGTGCCAGCATACGATTCTTGGGGGGGACCGGGGAGCTGTTTTTT	CASIRFLGGTGELFF
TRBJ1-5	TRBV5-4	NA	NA	TGTGCCAGCCGGGCGGGCCTCGATAGCAATCAGCCCCAGCATTTT	CASRAGLDSNQPQHF
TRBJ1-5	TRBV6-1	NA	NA	TGTGCCAGCAGTGCCCACGGGGGGGATCAGCCCCAGCATTTT	CASSAHGGDQPQHF
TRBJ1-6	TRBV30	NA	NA	TGTGCCTGGAGTGCCCTGGACAGATCGGGGTCACCCCTCCACTTT	CAWSALDRSGSPLHF
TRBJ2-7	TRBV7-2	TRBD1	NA	TGTGCCAGCAGCTTAGAAGCGGGCAGGGGGCTCGAGCAGTACTTC	CASSLEAGRGLEQYF
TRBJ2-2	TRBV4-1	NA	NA	TGCGCCAGCAGCCAAGATGGTTGGGGGCGGGCGGCCGGGGAGCTGTTTTTT	CASSQDGWGRAAGELFF
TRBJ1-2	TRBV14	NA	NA	TGTGCCAGCAGCCAAGAACTAATATTCTATGGCTACACCTTC	CASSQELIFYGYTF
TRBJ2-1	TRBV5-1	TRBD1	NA	TGCGCCAGCAGCGCAGGACAGGGTTTTTCTGAGCAGTTCTTC	CASSAGQGFSEQFF
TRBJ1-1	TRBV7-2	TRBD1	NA	TGTGCCAGCAGCTTCGGAGGACAGGGGGCTGAAGCTTTCTTT	CASSFGGQGAEAFF
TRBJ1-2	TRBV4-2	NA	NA	TGTGCCAGCAGCCAAGGTGGGGAAGGCGACTATGGCTACACCTTC	CASSQGGEGDYGYTF
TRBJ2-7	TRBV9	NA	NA	TGTGCCAGCAGCCTAGGGGGGAGCGGGATGAACGAGCAGTACTTC	CASSLGGSGMNEQYF
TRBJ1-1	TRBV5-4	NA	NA	TGTGCCAGCAGCTTGCCTACCGCAGGGAACACTGAAGCTTTCTTT	CASSLPTAGNTEAFF
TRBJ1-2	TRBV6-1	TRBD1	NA	TGTGCCAGCAGTGGTGACAGGGGAAATGGCTACACCTTC	CASSGDRGNGYTF
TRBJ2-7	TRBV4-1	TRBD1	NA	TGCGCCAGCAGCCAAGCCTCAGGGACAGGATCCTACGAGCAGTACTTC	CASSQASGTGSYEQYF
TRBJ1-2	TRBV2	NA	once	TGTGCCAGCAGCTTACTAGCTCGGAGGTATGGCTACACCTTC	CASSLLARRYGYTF
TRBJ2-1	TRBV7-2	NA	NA	TGTGCCAGCAGCTTAACCCCCGGGAGCCTCATTGGGGAGCAGTTCTTC	CASSLTPGSLIGEQFF
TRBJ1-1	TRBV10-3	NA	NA	TGTGCCATCAGTAGGACGGAGAGCACTGAAGCTTTCTTT	CAISRTESTEAFF
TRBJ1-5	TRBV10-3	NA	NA	TGTGCCATTAGGCAGGAGGGGAAAAATCAGCCCCAGCATTTT	CAIRQEGKNQPQHF
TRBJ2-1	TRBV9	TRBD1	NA	TGTGCCAGCAGCGTAGGACCGGGACAGGGGGACCCGAGGTTCTTC	CASSVGPGQGDPRFF
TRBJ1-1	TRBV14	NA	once	TGTGCCAGCAGCCCACGGGGGATTGAAGCTTTCTTT	CASSPRGIEAFF
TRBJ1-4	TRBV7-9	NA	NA	TGTGCCAGCAGCCGCCTCAGCGCTAATGAAAAACTGTTTTTT	CASSRLSANEKLFF
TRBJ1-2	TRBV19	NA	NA	TGTGCCAGCAGGCCGGACATTAGGTATGGCTACACCTTC	CASRPDIRYGYTF
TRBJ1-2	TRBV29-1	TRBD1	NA	TGCAGCGTGGGGGGGACAGGGCCCACCGATGGCTACACCTTC	CSVGGTGPTDGYTF
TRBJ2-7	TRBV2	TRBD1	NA	TGTGCCAGCAGTGGGGACAGTCTGGTCTCCGAGCAGTACTTC	CASSGDSLVSEQYF
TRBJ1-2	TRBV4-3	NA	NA	TGCGCCAGCAGCCAACTGGACTCTTATAATGGCTACACCTTC	CASSQLDSYNGYTF
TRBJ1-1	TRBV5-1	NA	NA	TGCGCCAGCAGCTTGGCGCAATCGAACACTGAAGCTTTCTTT	CASSLAQSNTEAFF
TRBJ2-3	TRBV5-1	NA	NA	TGCGCCAGCAGCTTGGGTCAGACCGTCACAGATACGCAGTATTTT	CASSLGQTVTDTQYF
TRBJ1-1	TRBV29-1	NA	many	TGCAGCGTTCTGACCCAAGAGACTGAAGCTTTCTTT	CSVLTQETEAFF
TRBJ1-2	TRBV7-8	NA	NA	TGTGCCAGCAGCTTGGGGGGGGCGGACTATGGCTACACCTTC	CASSLGGADYGYTF
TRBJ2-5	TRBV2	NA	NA	TGTGCCAGCAGTGAAAAGACCCAGTACTTC	CASSEKTQYF
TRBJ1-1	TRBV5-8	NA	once	TGTGCCAGCATCCTGGGGAGGGGCATGAACACTGAAGCTTTCTTT	CASILGRGMNTEAFF
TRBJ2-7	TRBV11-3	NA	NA	TGTGCCAGCAGCTTAGAGGCAGGGGATTCCTACGAGCAGTACTTC	CASSLEAGDSYEQYF
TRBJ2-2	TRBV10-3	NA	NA	TGTGCCATCAGGGGGACCTCCACCGGGGAGCTGTTTTTT	CAIRGTSTGELFF
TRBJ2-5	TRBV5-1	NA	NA	TGCGCCAGCAGCTTGGAACCGATTCGTCAAGAGACCCAGTACTTC	CASSLEPIRQETQYF
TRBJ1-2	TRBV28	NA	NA	TGTGCCAGCAGTTTCCGGACGGAAAACTCCTATGGCTACACCTTC	CASSFRTENSYGYTF
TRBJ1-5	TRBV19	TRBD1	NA	TGTGCCAGTAGTAACCCGGACAGGGCGAGCAATCAGCCCCAGCATTTT	CASSNPDRASNQPQHF
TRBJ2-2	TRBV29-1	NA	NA	TGCAGCGTTGAGTTAATCGACACCGGGGAGCTGTTTTTT	CSVELIDTGELFF
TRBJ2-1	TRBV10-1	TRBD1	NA	TGCGCCAGCAGTGAACAGGGGGCAAATGAGCAGTTCTTC	CASSEQGANEQFF
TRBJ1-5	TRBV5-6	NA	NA	TGTGCCAGCAGCTTGGGGGGCTCCCAACAGGGTAGCAATCAGCCCCAGCATTTT	CASSLGGSQQGSNQPQHF
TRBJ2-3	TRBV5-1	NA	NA	TGCGCCAGCAGCTCGGGGGAGGCCACAGATACGCAGTATTTT	CASSSGEATDTQYF
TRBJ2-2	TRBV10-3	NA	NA	TGTGCCATCAGTGTCGGAGAAAACACCGGGGAGCTGTTTTTT	CAISVGENTGELFF
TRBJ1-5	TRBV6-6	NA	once	TGTGCCAGCCTCACCACCCCCAGGGGTGGCAATCAGCCCCAGCATTTT	CASLTTPRGGNQPQHF
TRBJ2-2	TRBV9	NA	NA	TGTGCCAGCAGCGTAGCTACAGCCGCGAACACCGGGGAGCTGTTTTTT	CASSVATAANTGELFF
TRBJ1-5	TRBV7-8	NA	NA	TGTGCCAGCAGCTTTTTCGGGTGGGATAGCAATCAGCCCCAGCATTTT	CASSFFGWDSNQPQHF
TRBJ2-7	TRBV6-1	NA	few	TGTGCCAGTCGACACTCAGGATACGAGCAGTACTTC	CASRHSGYEQYF
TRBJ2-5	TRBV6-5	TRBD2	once	TGTGCCAGCAGTTCCCTACGAGCGGGGAGAGGGGAGACCCAGTACTTC	CASSSLRAGRGETQYF
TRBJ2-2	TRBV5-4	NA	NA	TGTGCCAGCAGCCCATTACAGGGCGGCACCGGGGAGCTGTTTTTT	CASSPLQGGTGELFF